These T cell receptor beta chains were read from a single sample in a study of blood T cells in healthy people across ages. Each CDR3 protein is one row after TCRdb ran MiXCR on the 5' RACE reads. The sample includes around 1.5 million distinct CDR3 sequences, around two fifths of them seen just once. Sample: blood. The origin of the receptors is a woman between 18 and 30 years old in good health. CDR3s include the opening cysteine and the closing phenylalanine or tryptophan. D genes are given only for firm matches. The listing skips clone size in some rows; elsewhere it reads once, few, many or a size class.

CDR3nt,CDR3aa,v_gene,d_gene,j_gene,abundance
TGTGCCAGCACCAAGGGACTAGCGGGAGTTAATGAGCAGTTCTTC,CASTKGLAGVNEQFF,TRBV12-3/TRBV12-4,TRBD2,TRBJ2-1,-
TGTGCCAGCAGTTCGGCCCCGGGACTAGCGGGAGACGGTAATGAGCAGTACTTC,CASSSAPGLAGDGNEQYF,TRBV12-3/TRBV12-4,TRBD2,TRBJ2-7,-
TGTGCCATCAGGAATATCCGGGCGGGTTCCGACTACGAGCAGTACTTC,CAIRNIRAGSDYEQYF,TRBV10-3,-,TRBJ2-7,-
TGCAGCGGCAACGAAAAATACGAGCAGTACTTC,CSGNEKYEQYF,TRBV29-1,-,TRBJ2-7,-
TGTGCCAGCTCACCAGTTATACGGAATGAGCAGTTCTTC,CASSPVIRNEQFF,TRBV18,-,TRBJ2-1,-
TGTGCCAGCAGTACGGGACTAGCGGGATTCAATGAGCAGTACTTC,CASSTGLAGFNEQYF,TRBV27,TRBD2,TRBJ2-7,-
TGTGCCAGCAGTGAGCATGAAGCGTCGGGGGAGACCCAGTACTTC,CASSEHEASGETQYF,TRBV2,-,TRBJ2-5,-
TGTGCCAGCAGTGAATTAGGCCAGGGGAAAGCTTTCTTT,CASSELGQGKAFF,TRBV25-1,-,TRBJ1-1,-
TGCGCCAGCAGCCCTACCACAGGGAACTATGGCTACACCTTC,CASSPTTGNYGYTF,TRBV5-1,-,TRBJ1-2,many
TGTGCCAGCAGCCGAAGTTGGGACAGTACATACAATGAGCAGTTCTTC,CASSRSWDSTYNEQFF,TRBV11-3,TRBD1,TRBJ2-1,once
TGTGCCAGCACCGAGGGACAGGACTATGGCTACACCTTC,CASTEGQDYGYTF,TRBV28,TRBD1,TRBJ1-2,-
TGTGCCAGCAGAACCCTCAGGGGCCCCAAGACCCAGTACTTC,CASRTLRGPKTQYF,TRBV6-5,-,TRBJ2-5,-
TGTGCCAGCAGTTCCGGGACTAGCGGGGGGTCTCTCTACGAGCAGTACTTC,CASSSGTSGGSLYEQYF,TRBV27,TRBD2,TRBJ2-7,few
TGTGCCAGCAGCGCGACTAGCGGGGGGGCCGGGGAGCTGTTTTTT,CASSATSGGAGELFF,TRBV9,TRBD2,TRBJ2-2,once
TGTGCTAGTGGCCCTACAGGGTACGGGGCCAACGTCCTGACTTTC,CASGPTGYGANVLTF,TRBV12-5,-,TRBJ2-6,-
TGTGCCAGCAGATTGGGGGAGGCCTCCTACAATGAGCAGTTCTTC,CASRLGEASYNEQFF,TRBV3-1,-,TRBJ2-1,few
TGTGCCAGCAGTTCCATGGTGACAGGGAGCTACGAGCAGTACTTC,CASSSMVTGSYEQYF,TRBV28,TRBD1,TRBJ2-7,many
TGCAGTGCCCGGGACTTCGACCTGAAATACGAGCAGTACTTC,CSARDFDLKYEQYF,TRBV20-1,-,TRBJ2-7,-
TGCAGCGTTTTCGGGCTAGCAGCTAGCACAGATACGCAGTATTTT,CSVFGLAASTDTQYF,TRBV29-1,-,TRBJ2-3,few
TGCGCCAGCAGCTTGGGGCTGACCGGGACAGGGGGTGCCCCCCCTAACACTGAAGCTTTCTTT,CASSLGLTGTGGAPPNTEAFF,TRBV5-1,TRBD1,TRBJ1-1,few
TGTGCCAGCAGCGCGGGACAGGGTAGGACCGGGGAGCTGTTTTTT,CASSAGQGRTGELFF,TRBV7-2,TRBD1,TRBJ2-2,-
TGTGCCAGCAGTTTAACACTCAGTGGGGCCTACGAGCAGTACTTC,CASSLTLSGAYEQYF,TRBV12-3/TRBV12-4,-,TRBJ2-7,-
TGCAGCGTTGTAGCGTTGGAGACCCAGTACTTC,CSVVALETQYF,TRBV29-1,-,TRBJ2-5,many
TGCGCCAGCAGCCAAGAGGGTCCACGTGGCGAGCAGTACTTC,CASSQEGPRGEQYF,TRBV4-1,-,TRBJ2-7,few
TGTGCCTGGAGTCGTACCGCGGCCAATGAGCAGTACTTC,CAWSRTAANEQYF,TRBV30,-,TRBJ2-5,-
TGCAGTGCTAGAGCTAGCGGAAGCTCCTACAATGAGCAGTTCTTC,CSARASGSSYNEQFF,TRBV20-1,TRBD2,TRBJ2-1,many
TGTGCCAGCAGTTTCTACTCGATTAGCGGGATCTACAATGAGCAGTTCTTC,CASSFYSISGIYNEQFF,TRBV27,TRBD2,TRBJ2-1,few
TGTGCCAGCAGTTTAGAGCGGGAGGCCTACAATGAGCAGTTCTTC,CASSLEREAYNEQFF,TRBV12-3/TRBV12-4,TRBD2,TRBJ2-1,-
TGCGCCAGCAGCCAAACCGGGACCGGGGAGCTGTTTTTT,CASSQTGTGELFF,TRBV4-1,-,TRBJ2-2,-
TGTGCCTGGAGTGTAGGTTCGGGGGTAGATACGCAGTATTTT,CAWSVGSGVDTQYF,TRBV30,-,TRBJ2-3,-
TGTGCCAGCAGTTATAGACAGGGACTTAATGAAAAACTGTTTTTT,CASSYRQGLNEKLFF,TRBV28,TRBD1,TRBJ1-4,-
TGCAGCGTCTTCGTGGACCGTACGCAGTATTTT,CSVFVDRTQYF,TRBV29-1,-,TRBJ2-3,-
TGTGCCAGCAGCCAAGAGAGCAGTTCCTATGGCTACACCTTC,CASSQESSSYGYTF,TRBV3-1,-,TRBJ1-2,-
TGCGCCAGCAGCTTTCTAGCGGGAGGGGAAACCTACGAGCAGTACTTC,CASSFLAGGETYEQYF,TRBV5-1,TRBD2,TRBJ2-7,few
TGCAGTGCTAGAGATCTCCGCGGGGAGCTGTTTTTT,CSARDLRGELFF,TRBV20-1,-,TRBJ2-2,few
TGTGCCAGCAGTGAACGAGGGGGACAGCCCCAGCATTTT,CASSERGGQPQHF,TRBV6-1,-,TRBJ1-5,-
TGTGCTAGTGCACCGAGCTCTGGAAACACCATATATTTT,CASAPSSGNTIYF,TRBV12-5,-,TRBJ1-3,-
TGCAGTGGACTAGCGGAGATCAATGAGCAGTTCTTC,CSGLAEINEQFF,TRBV20-1,TRBD2,TRBJ2-1,-
TGTGCCAGCAGTTGGACAGGGGCCTATGAGCAGTTCTTC,CASSWTGAYEQFF,TRBV12-3/TRBV12-4,TRBD1,TRBJ2-1,-
TGTGCCAGCAGCTTAAAACTTTTGGGACATATACTTAACTATGGCTACACCTTC,CASSLKLLGHILNYGYTF,TRBV7-9,-,TRBJ1-2,-
TGTGCCATCAGTGCGGGACAGGTCGTCCCCTACGAGCAGTACTTC,CAISAGQVVPYEQYF,TRBV10-3,TRBD1,TRBJ2-7,few
TGCAGCGTTGAAGAGGTGGGGCCAGATACGCAGTATTTT,CSVEEVGPDTQYF,TRBV29-1,-,TRBJ2-3,many
TGCGCCAGCAGCCGAGCGACAGGTAACACTGAAGCTTTCTTT,CASSRATGNTEAFF,TRBV5-1,-,TRBJ1-1,few
TGTGCCAGCAGCTTAGCGCGGGAAATCGGGACCCAGTACTTC,CASSLAREIGTQYF,TRBV7-2,-,TRBJ2-5,-
TGTGCCAGCAGCCAAGACAGATTGGACGAGCAGTACTTC,CASSQDRLDEQYF,TRBV14,-,TRBJ2-7,-
TGTGCCAGCCGGGCAGCGCCGGCTCTTGCGAATCAGCCCCAGCATTTT,CASRAAPALANQPQHF,TRBV6-1,-,TRBJ1-5,-
TGTGCCAGCAGCTCGGATAGGGGGCAGCCCCAGCATTTT,CASSSDRGQPQHF,TRBV7-2,-,TRBJ1-5,few
TGTGCCAGCAGTCCTGGGGCGAATCAGCCCCAGCATTTT,CASSPGANQPQHF,TRBV6-5,-,TRBJ1-5,-
TGTGCCATCAGTGATTCGGCTAGCGGGAGAAAGACCCAGTACTTC,CAISDSASGRKTQYF,TRBV10-3,TRBD2,TRBJ2-5,-
TGTGCCAGTAGTGCCCCATATCAGCCCCAGCATTTT,CASSAPYQPQHF,TRBV19,-,TRBJ1-5,once